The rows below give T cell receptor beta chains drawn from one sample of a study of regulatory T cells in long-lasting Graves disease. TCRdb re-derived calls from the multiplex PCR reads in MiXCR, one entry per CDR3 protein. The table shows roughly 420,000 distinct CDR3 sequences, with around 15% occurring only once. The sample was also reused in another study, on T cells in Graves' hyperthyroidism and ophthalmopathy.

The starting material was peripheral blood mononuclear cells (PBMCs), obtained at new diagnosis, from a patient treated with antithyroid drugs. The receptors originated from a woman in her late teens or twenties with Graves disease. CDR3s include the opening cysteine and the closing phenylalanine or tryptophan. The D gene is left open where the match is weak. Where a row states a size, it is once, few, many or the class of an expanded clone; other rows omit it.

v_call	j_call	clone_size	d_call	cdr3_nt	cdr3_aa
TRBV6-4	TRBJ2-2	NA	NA	TGTGCCAGCAGTGAACAGGGATACACCGGGGAGCTGTTTTTT	CASSEQGYTGELFF
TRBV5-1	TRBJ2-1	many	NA	TGCGCCAGCAGCTTGGACACGGGGTACAATGAGCAGTTCTTC	CASSLDTGYNEQFF
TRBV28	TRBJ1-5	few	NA	TGTGCCAGCAGTTGGGCGTATAGCAATCAGCCCCAGCATTTT	CASSWAYSNQPQHF
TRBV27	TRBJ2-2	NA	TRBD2	TGTGCCAGCAGTTTCCTAGCGGGAGCCACCGGGGAGCTGTTTTTT	CASSFLAGATGELFF
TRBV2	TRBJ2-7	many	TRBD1	TGTGCCAGCACCCCGGGACAGGGGATAAATTACGAGCAGTACTTC	CASTPGQGINYEQYF
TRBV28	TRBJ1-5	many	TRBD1	TGTGCCAGCAGTCAGGGGGACAGGATGTATCAGCCCCAGCATTTT	CASSQGDRMYQPQHF
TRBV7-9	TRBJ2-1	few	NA	TGTGCCAGCAGCTTGGGAGAAGATGATGAGCAGTTCTTC	CASSLGEDDEQFF
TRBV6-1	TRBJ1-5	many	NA	TGTGCCAGCAGTGTGACAGGAAATCAGCCCCAGCATTTT	CASSVTGNQPQHF
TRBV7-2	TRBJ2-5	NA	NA	TGTGCCAGCAGCTTAGCTGGGACCGCGTTGCAAGAGACCCAGTACTTC	CASSLAGTALQETQYF
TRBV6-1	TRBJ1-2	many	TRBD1	TGTGCCAGCAGACCGAAAAACAGGGGCCCTAACTATGGCTACACCTTC	CASRPKNRGPNYGYTF
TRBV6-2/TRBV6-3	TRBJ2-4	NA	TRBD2	TGTGCCAGCAGTGGCGCCAGGGAATGGGGACTAGCGGGAGACTGGGCCAAAAACATTCAGTACTTC	CASSGAREWGLAGDWAKNIQYF
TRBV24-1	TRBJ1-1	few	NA	TGTGCCACTAGCGGGAGATCCACCACTGAAGCTTTCTTT	CATSGRSTTEAFF
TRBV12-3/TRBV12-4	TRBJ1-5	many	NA	TGTGCCAGCAGTCGAGATAATCAGCCCCAGCATTTT	CASSRDNQPQHF
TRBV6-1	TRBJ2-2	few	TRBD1	TGTGCCAGCCCACGGACAGGGCACACCGGGGAGCTGTTTTTT	CASPRTGHTGELFF
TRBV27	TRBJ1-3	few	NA	TGTGCCAGCAGTTATCCCCCCGGAGGAGATAACACCATATATTTT	CASSYPPGGDNTIYF
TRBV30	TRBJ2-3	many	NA	TGTGCCTGGAGTGGTTACTCCACAGATACGCAGTATTTT	CAWSGYSTDTQYF
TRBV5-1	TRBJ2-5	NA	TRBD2	TGCGCCAGCAGGCGAACTAGCGGGACCCAAGAGACCCAGTACTTC	CASRRTSGTQETQYF
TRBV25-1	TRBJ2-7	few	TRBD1	TGTGCCAGCAGTGGCGGACAGGGGATGATGGCCGAGCAGTACTTC	CASSGGQGMMAEQYF
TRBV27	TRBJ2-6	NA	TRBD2	TGTGCCAGCCTGGGACTAGCGGGAGTTGGGGCCAACGTCCTGACTTTC	CASLGLAGVGANVLTF
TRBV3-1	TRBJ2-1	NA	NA	TGTGCCAGCAGCCAAGCTTCCTACGAGCAGTTCTTC	CASSQASYEQFF
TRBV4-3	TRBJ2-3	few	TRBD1	TGCGCCAGCAGCCACACAGGGGAGACAGATACGCAGTATTTT	CASSHTGETDTQYF
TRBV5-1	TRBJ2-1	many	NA	TGCGCCAGCAGCTTGGACGGGTACTCCTACAATGAGCAGTTCTTC	CASSLDGYSYNEQFF
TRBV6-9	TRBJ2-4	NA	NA	TGTGCCAGCAGTTACAGGAGGAGAGAACGCAAAAACATTCAGTACTTC	CASSYRRRERKNIQYF
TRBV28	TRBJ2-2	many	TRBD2	TGTGCCAGCAGCACAGATTGGGGGGGGAACACCGGGGAGCTGTTTTTT	CASSTDWGGNTGELFF
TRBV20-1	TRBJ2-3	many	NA	TGCAGTGCTAGCAGCGGAGATACGCAGTATTTT	CSASSGDTQYF
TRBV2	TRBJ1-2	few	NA	TGTGCCAGCAGTAAAAGGACAGACTATGGCTACACCTTC	CASSKRTDYGYTF
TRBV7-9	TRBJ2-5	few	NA	TGTGCCAGCAGCTTTTTCTTTCGCGGCCAAGAGACCCAGTACTTC	CASSFFFRGQETQYF
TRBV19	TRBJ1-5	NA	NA	TGTGCCAGTTCCCCCAGGGGACAATTCGCCTCAGCCCAGCATTTT	CASSPRGQFASAQHF
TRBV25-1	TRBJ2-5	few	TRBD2	TGTGCCAGCAGCTCGTTCAGGGCTAGCGGACCCCAAGAGACCCAGTACTTC	CASSSFRASGPQETQYF
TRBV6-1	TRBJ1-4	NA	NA	TGTGCCAGCAGCTTAGTAGAGACGGAAAAACTGTTTTTT	CASSLVETEKLFF
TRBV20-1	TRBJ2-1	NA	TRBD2	TGCAGTGCTAGAGATGAAGCTAGCGGGAGGGTTTACAATGAGCAGTTCTTC	CSARDEASGRVYNEQFF
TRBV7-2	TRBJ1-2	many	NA	TGTGCCAGCAGCTTAGGAAACTATGGCTACACCTTC	CASSLGNYGYTF
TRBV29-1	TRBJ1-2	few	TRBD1	TGCAGCGTTGTGGGCAGGGGGGCTTTAGGTGGCTACACCTTC	CSVVGRGALGGYTF
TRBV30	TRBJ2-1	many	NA	TGTGCCTGGACCAGAAGCTCCTACAATGAGCAGTTCTTC	CAWTRSSYNEQFF
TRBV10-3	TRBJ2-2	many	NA	TGTGCCATCACCGAGGGGATTGAGACTAACACCGGGGAGCTGTTTTTT	CAITEGIETNTGELFF
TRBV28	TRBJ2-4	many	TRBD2	TGTGCCAGCAGTTTATACAGCGGGAGCCGGCAAAACATTCAGTACTTC	CASSLYSGSRQNIQYF
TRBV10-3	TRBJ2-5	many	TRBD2	TGTGCCATCAGTGAGTCCCCCGACACTAGCGGGAAAGAGACCCAGTACTTC	CAISESPDTSGKETQYF